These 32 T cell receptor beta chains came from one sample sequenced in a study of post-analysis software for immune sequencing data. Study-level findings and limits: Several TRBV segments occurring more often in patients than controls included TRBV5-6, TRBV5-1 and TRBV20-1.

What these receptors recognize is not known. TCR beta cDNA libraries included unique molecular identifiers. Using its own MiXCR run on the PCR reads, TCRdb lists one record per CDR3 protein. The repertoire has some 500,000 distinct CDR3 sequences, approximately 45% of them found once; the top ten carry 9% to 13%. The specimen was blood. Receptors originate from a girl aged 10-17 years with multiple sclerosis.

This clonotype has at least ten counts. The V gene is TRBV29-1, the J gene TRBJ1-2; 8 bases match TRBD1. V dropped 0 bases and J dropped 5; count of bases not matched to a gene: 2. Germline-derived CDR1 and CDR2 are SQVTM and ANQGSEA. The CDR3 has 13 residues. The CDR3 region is CSVEEDREYGYTF. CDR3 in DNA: TGCAGCGTTGAAGAGGACAGGGAGTATGGCTACACCTTC. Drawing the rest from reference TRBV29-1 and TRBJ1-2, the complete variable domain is SAVISQKPSRDICQRGTSLTIQCQVDSQVTMMFWYRQQPGQSLTLIATANQGSEATYESGFVIDKFPISRPNLTFSTLTVSNMSPEDSSIYLCSVEEDREYGYTFGSGTRLTVV.

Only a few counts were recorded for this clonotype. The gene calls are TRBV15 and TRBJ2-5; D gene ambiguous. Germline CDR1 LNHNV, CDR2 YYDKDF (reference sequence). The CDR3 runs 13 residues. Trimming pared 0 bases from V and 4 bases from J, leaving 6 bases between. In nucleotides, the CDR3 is TGTGCCACCAGCAGAGATCCCGGAGAGACCCAGTACTTC. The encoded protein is CATSRDPGETQYF. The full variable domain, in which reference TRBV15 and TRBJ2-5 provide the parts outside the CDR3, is DAMVIQNPRYQVTQFGKPVTLSCSQTLNHNVMYWYQQKSSQAPKLLFHYYDKDFNNEADTPDNFQSRRPNTSFCFLDIRSPGLGDTAMYLCATSRDPGETQYFGPGTRLLVL.

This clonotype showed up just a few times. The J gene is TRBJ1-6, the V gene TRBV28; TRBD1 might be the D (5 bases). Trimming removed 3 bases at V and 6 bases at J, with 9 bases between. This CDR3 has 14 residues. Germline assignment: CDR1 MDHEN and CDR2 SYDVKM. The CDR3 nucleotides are TGTGCCAGCAGTTTTCGACAGCCTAATTCACCCCTCCACTTT. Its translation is CASSFRQPNSPLHF.

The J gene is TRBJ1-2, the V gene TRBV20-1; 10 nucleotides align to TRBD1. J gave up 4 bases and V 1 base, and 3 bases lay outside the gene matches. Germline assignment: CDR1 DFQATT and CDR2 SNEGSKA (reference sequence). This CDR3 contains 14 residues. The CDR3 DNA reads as TGCAGTGCTAGAGGGGACAGGGGACCCTATGGCTACACCTTC. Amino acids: CSARGDRGPYGYTF.

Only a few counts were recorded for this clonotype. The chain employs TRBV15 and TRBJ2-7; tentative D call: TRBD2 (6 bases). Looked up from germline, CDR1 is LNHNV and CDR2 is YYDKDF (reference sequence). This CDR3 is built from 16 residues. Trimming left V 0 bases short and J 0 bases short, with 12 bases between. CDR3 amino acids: CATSRDAGGRSYEQYF. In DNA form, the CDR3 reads TGTGCCACCAGCAGAGATGCCGGGGGACGCTCCTACGAGCAGTACTTC.

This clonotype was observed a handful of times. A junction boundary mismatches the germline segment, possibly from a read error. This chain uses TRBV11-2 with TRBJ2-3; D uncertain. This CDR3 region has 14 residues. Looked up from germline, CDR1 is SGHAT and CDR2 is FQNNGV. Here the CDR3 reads CAGSFSAVTDTQYF. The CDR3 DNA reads TGTGCCGGCAGCTTCTCGGCGGTGACAGATACGCAGTATTTT.

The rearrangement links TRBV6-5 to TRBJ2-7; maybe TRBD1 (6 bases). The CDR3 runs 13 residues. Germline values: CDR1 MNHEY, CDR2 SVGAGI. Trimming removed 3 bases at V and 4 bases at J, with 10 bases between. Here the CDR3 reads CASSYGQQYEQYF. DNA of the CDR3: TGTGCCAGCAGTTATGGACAGCAGTACGAGCAGTACTTC.

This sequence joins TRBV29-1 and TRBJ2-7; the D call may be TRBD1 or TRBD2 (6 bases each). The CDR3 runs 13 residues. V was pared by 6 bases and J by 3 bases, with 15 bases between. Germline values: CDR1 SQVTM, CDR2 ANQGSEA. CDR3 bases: TGCAGCGTCAGACGGGGGCCAGACTACGAGCAGTACTTC. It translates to CSVRRGPDYEQYF.

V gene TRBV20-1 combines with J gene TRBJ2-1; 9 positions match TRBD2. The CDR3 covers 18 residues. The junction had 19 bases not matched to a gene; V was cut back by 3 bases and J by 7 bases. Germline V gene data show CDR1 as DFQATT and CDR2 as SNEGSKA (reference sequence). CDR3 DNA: TGCAGTGCTAGTCGCAGCGGAGGACTTAGCGGGAGTTCAAATGAGCAGTTCTTC. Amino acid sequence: CSASRSGGLSGSSNEQFF.

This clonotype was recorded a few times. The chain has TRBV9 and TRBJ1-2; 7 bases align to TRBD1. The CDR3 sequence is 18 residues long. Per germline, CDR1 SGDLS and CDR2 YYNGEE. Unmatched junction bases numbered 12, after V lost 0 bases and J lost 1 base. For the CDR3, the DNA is TGTGCCAGCAGCGTAGCCGACAGGGTCCTTAGGGGTAACTATGGCTACACCTTC. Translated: CASSVADRVLRGNYGYTF. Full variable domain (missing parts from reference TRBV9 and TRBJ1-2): DSGVTQTPKHLITATGQRVTLRCSPRSGDLSVYWYQQSLDQGLQFLIQYYNGEERAKGNILERFSAQQFPDLHSELNLSSLELGDSALYFCASSVADRVLRGNYGYTFGSGTRLTVV.

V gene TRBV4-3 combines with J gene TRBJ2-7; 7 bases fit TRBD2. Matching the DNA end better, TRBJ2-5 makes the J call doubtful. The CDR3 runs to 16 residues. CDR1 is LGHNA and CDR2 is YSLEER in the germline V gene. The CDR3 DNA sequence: TGCGCCAGCAGCCAAGGGGGCGTCTCGGGAGGTGAGACCCAGTACTTC. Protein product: CASSQGGVSGGETQYF.

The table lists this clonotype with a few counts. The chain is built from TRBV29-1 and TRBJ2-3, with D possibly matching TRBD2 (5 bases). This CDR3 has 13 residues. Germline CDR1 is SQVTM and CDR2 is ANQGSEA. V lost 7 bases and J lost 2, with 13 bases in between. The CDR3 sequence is CSAEGRTTDTQYF. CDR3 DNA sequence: TGCAGCGCCGAGGGCCGGACCACAGATACGCAGTATTTT.

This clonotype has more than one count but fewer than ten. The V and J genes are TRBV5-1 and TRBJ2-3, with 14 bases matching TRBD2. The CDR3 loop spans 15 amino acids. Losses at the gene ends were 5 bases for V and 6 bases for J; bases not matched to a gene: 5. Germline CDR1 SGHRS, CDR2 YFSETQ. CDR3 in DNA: TGCGCCAGCAGGTCGGGACTAGCGGGAGCCGATACGCAGTATTTT. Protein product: CASRSGLAGADTQYF.

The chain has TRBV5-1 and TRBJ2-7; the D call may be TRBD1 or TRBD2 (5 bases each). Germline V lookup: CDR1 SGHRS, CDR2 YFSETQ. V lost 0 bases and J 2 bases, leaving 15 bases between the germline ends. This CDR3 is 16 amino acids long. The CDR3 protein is CASSLAPGTTTYEQYF. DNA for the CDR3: TGCGCCAGCAGCTTGGCACCCGGGACGACTACCTACGAGCAGTACTTC.

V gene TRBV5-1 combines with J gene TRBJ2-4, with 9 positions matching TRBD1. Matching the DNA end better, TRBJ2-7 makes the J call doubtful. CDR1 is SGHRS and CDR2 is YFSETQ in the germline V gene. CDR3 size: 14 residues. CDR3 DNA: TGCGCCAGCAGCTTGGACAGGGGGCTCGACGAGCAGTACTTC. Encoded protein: CASSLDRGLDEQYF.

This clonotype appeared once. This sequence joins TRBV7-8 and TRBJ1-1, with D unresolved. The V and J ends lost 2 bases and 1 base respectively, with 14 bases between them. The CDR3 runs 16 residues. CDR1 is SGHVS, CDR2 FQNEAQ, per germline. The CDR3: CASSLKRTPGNTEAFF. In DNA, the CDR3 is TGTGCCAGCAGCTTAAAGCGAACACCGGGGAACACTGAAGCTTTCTTT.

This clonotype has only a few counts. CDR3 amino acids: CSAGGGLAGKRAYNEQFF. DNA for the CDR3: TGCAGTGCTGGAGGGGGACTAGCGGGAAAAAGGGCCTACAATGAGCAGTTCTTC. The rearrangement links TRBV20-1 to TRBJ2-1, with 13 positions matching TRBD2. The V and J ends lost 5 bases and 2 bases, in that order; junction bases with no gene match: 12. This CDR3 contains 18 residues. Germline CDR1 DFQATT, CDR2 SNEGSKA (reference sequence).

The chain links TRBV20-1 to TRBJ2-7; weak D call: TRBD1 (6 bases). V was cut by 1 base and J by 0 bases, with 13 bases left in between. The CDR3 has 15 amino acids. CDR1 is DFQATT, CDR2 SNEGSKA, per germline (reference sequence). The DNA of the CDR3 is TGCAGTGCTAGAGTGCCGAACAGGGCCTCCTACGAGCAGTACTTC. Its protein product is CSARVPNRASYEQYF.

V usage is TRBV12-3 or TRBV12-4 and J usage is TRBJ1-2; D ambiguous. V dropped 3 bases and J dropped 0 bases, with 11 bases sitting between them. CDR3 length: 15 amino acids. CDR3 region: CASSFSRWANYGYTF. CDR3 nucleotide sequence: TGTGCCAGCAGTTTTTCCCGGTGGGCTAACTATGGCTACACCTTC.

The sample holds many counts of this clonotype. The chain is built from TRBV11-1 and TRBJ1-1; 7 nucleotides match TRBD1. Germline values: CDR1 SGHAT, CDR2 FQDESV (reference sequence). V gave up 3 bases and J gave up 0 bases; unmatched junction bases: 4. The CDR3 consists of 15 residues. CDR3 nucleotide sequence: TGTGCCAGCAGCTTGAGGGGGCAGATGAACACTGAAGCTTTCTTT. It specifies CASSLRGQMNTEAFF. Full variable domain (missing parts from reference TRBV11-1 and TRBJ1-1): EAEVAQSPRYKITEKSQAVAFWCDPISGHATLYWYRQILGQGPELLVQFQDESVVDDSQLPKDRFSAERLKGVDSTLKIQPAELGDSAMYLCASSLRGQMNTEAFFGQGTRLTVV.

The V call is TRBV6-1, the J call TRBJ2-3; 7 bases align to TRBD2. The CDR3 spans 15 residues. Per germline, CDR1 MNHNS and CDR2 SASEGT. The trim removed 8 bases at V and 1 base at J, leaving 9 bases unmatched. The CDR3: CASQPLAIRTDTQYF. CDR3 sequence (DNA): TGTGCCAGCCAACCACTAGCGATCCGCACAGATACGCAGTATTTT.

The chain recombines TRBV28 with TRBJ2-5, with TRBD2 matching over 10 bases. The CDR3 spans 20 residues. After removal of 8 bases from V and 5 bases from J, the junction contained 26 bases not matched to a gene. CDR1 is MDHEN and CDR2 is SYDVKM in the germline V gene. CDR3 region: CASRPSHKTSGKLWEETQYF. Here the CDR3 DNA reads TGTGCCAGCCGCCCCTCTCACAAAACTAGCGGGAAATTGTGGGAGGAGACCCAGTACTTC.

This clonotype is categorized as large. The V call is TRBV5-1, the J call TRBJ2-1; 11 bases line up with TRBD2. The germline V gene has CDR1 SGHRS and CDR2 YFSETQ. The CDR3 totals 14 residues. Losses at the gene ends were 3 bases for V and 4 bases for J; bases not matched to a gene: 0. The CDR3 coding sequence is TGCGCCAGCAGCTCTAGCGGGGGGTACAATGAGCAGTTCTTC. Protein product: CASSSSGGYNEQFF.

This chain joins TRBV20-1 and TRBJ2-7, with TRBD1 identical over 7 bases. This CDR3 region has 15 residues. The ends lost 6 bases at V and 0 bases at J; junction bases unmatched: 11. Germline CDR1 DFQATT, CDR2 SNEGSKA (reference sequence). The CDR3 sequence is CSALARDRNSYEQYF. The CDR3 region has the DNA TGCAGTGCCCTCGCCCGGGACAGAAACTCCTACGAGCAGTACTTC.

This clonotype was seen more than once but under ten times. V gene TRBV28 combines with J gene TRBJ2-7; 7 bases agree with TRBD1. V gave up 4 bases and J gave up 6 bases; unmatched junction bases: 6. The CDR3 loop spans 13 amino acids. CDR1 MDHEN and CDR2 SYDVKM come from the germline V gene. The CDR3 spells CASSYYRGGEQYF. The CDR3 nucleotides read TGTGCCAGCAGTTACTACAGGGGTGGCGAGCAGTACTTC.

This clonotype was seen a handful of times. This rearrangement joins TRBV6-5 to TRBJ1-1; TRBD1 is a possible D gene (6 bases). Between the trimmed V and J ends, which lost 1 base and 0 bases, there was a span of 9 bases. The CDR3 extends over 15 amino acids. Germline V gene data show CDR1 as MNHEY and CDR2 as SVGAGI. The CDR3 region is CASSYWQGMNTEAFF. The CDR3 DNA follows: TGTGCCAGCAGTTACTGGCAGGGGATGAACACTGAAGCTTTCTTT.

The DNA of the CDR3 is TGTGCCAGCAGTCAAGGGGGTGCTTCAAAAAAGACCCAGTACTTC. As protein: CASSQGGASKKTQYF. The chain is built from TRBV28 and TRBJ2-7; D possibly corresponds to TRBD1 (6 bases). The assigned J gene may be wrong: the sequence end matches TRBJ2-5 better. There are 15 residues in the CDR3. Germline V lookup: CDR1 MDHEN, CDR2 SYDVKM.

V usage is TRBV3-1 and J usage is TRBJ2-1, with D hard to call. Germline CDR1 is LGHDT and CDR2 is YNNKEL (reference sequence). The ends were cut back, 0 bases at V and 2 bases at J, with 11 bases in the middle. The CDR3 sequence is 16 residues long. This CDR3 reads CASSQESLSAYNEQFF. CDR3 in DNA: TGTGCCAGCAGCCAAGAAAGTCTGAGCGCCTACAATGAGCAGTTCTTC.

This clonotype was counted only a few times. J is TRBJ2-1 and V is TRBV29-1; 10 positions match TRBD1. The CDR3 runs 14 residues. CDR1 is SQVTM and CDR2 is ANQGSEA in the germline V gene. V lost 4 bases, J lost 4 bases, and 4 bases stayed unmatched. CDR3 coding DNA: TGCAGCGTTGGAGACAGGGGGCGTTACAATGAGCAGTTCTTC. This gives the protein CSVGDRGRYNEQFF.

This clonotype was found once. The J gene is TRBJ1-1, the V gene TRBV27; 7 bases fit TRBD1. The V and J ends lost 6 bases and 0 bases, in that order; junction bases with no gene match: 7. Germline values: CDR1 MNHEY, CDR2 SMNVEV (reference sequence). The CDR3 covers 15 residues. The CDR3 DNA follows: TGTGCCAGCAGGCGACCAGGACAGGTGAACACTGAAGCTTTCTTT. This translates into CASRRPGQVNTEAFF.

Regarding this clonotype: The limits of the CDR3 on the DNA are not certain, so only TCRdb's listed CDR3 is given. The chain's CDR3 is CASSSSTESSYEQYF. This sequence joins TRBV6-6 and TRBJ2-7. Inclusive of both ends, the CDR3 amounts to 15 amino acids. Germline lookup yields CDR1 MNHNY and CDR2 SVGAGI (reference sequence).

Here the CDR3 reads CSANPRAPRSYNEQFF. CDR3 nucleotides: TGCAGTGCCAACCCTCGGGCGCCGCGCTCCTACAATGAGCAGTTCTTC. The chain recombines TRBV20-1 with TRBJ2-1; D unresolved. V lost 6 bases and J lost 0, with 18 bases in between. Germline assignment: CDR1 DFQATT and CDR2 SNEGSKA (reference sequence). CDR3 length equals 16 residues.